The clone carrying this T cell receptor beta chain appeared once. Its antigen remains unknown. Profiling relied on immunoSEQ multiplex PCR, and the TCRdb table lists in-frame clones only, not all of them. The repertoire holds 3,000 to 4,000 clones, over 60% seen once, with approximately 55% in the top ten. Sampled 1 year posttransplant, controls received myeloablative marrow transplants, methotrexate and a calcineurin inhibitor. This sample stems from a study of T cells after posttransplantation cyclophosphamide. Findings and caveats of the study: TRB clonality was highly associated with recipient CMV seropositivity and reactivation. Tissue-infiltrating T cells from skin or gut overlapped little with blood T cells.

Trimming pared 5 bases from V and 0 bases from J, leaving 10 bases between. There are 14 residues in the CDR3. Germline V gene data show CDR1 as KGHSH and CDR2 as LQKENI. The receptor was isolated from a female patient in her fifties who received an allogeneic stem cell transplant from an unrelated donor, was CMV-positive, and had acute and chronic GVHD. Some T cells could come from the graft donor. This material consisted of PBMCs, taken after allogeneic stem cell transplant with calcineurin inhibitor and methotrexate. The chain carries TRBV18 and TRBJ1-1; D gene unclear. The CDR3 DNA reads as TGTGCCAGCTCAGGTTCACAGTTGAACACTGAAGCTTTCTTT. Translating gives CASSGSQLNTEAFF.